This T cell receptor beta chain is drawn from a study of patients and donors after allogeneic stem cell transplantation. This clonotype has only a few counts. TCRdb used MiXCR to reprocess the RT-PCR reads, holding one entry per CDR3 protein. Here the sample spans 200,000 to 250,000 distinct CDR3 sequences, roughly 13% being singletons. The V segment lost 5 bases and the J segment 4 bases; nucleotides outside the gene matches: 8. CDR3 length equals 16 residues. The sequencing input was blood, either unsorted or a sorted T cell fraction (not recorded which). This clonotype was sampled from a human donor who was either an allogeneic HSCT recipient or a stem cell or donor lymphocyte infusion donor (not recorded which). It is not recorded whose cells these are; they may come from a transplant donor. The genes are TRBV12-3 or TRBV12-4 and TRBJ1-6; 7 bases are shared with TRBD1. The CDR3 nucleotides read TGTGCCAGCAGTAAAGCCCGGACAGGTTATAATTCACCCCTCCACTTT. Its translation: CASSKARTGYNSPLHF.